This T cell receptor (beta chain) was captured by sequencing in a study of cytomegalovirus exposure and HLA in healthy donors. Germline CDR1 DFQATT, CDR2 SNEGSKA (reference sequence). This CDR3 comprises 11 residues. V lost 5 bases and J lost 8, with 12 bases in between. The study ran its PCR with 60 Vbeta and 13 Jbeta primers. Data came from immunoSEQ multiplex PCR; TCRdb stores just in-frame clones and leaves some out. The table records approximately 69,000 clones, around 74% of them present only once. The clonotype comes from a young woman in good health and CMV-seropositive. The chain carries TRBV20-1 and TRBJ1-2, with D perhaps TRBD1 (5 bases). The sample taken for sequencing was PBMCs. This chain's CDR3 is CSAGPRGGYTF. CDR3 DNA sequence: TGCAGTGCTGGCCCTAGGGGAGGCTACACCTTC.